This T cell receptor (beta chain) was found in a study of identical twins (TCRdb year 2016). About the study as a whole: To test whether fetal clonotypes persist, the study used deep sequencing on TCR alpha and beta repertoires from monozygotic twins, unrelated adults of various ages, and cord blood. To rule out contamination, replicate twin experiments were performed at different times with different library preparation protocols.

In its sample, this clonotype was seen a few times. Its antigen has not been determined. Per-base quality was not reported, and no clone a single base away is much larger than it. Every donor was a healthy Caucasian. Three pairs of female monozygotic twins, all aged roughly 18 to 30 years, made up the twin cohort. Positive isolation kits from Invitrogen were used to isolate the CD4+ and CD8+ T cell populations. What the authors observed across the whole study: A weaker excess of twin sharing was found in beta out-of-frame sequences because the signal-to-noise ratio was lowered by fewer shared sequences. Compared with coincidental sharing between unrelated individuals, an excess of low generation-probability sequences was observed among out-of-frame TCR alpha sequences shared between twins. Fewer insertions were carried by abundant cord blood beta clonotypes; a weaker similar trend was observed in young adult naive repertoires, while no such trend was observed in memory repertoires. Because the same donors could not be followed over many years, the conclusions relied on cross-sectional statistical analysis. Recombination models systematically underestimated out-of-frame TCR alpha sharing in monozygotic twins but agreed with sharing between unrelated individuals. Invariant T cells such as MAIT and iNKT could partly confound zero-insertion analyses, although diverse VJ usage argued against such confounding for most clonotypes.

The CDR3 starts with the cysteine, ends with the phenylalanine, and has 16 residues. The retained sequence is limited to the CDR3, 48 bases, with the frame set at the first base. V loses 2 bases at its end and J loses 1 base; junction bases beyond the gene matches: 2. CDR1 and CDR2 (KGHDR, SFDVKD) derive from the germline V gene. Libraries were constructed by 5' RACE. The reads were generated on an Illumina HiSeq 2000. A universal primer binding site was introduced by template switching, and a unique molecular identifier was present in the final cDNA, enabling accurate counting of TCR cDNA molecules. Specific primers in the conserved constant-segment region were used to synthesize first-strand cDNA for the TCR alpha and beta chains. To control for contamination, every cDNA library was double barcoded, receiving both a SMART-Mk sample barcode and Illumina barcodes. TruSeq adapter sequences, together with Illumina sample barcodes, were added in two successive PCR steps. The Illumina HiSeq platform was used with custom primers to sequence TCR alpha and beta cDNA libraries. The paper's processing steps were these. Raw reads were processed with MiGEC to extract unique molecular identifiers, and MiXCR was used to determine CDR3 positions. For each individual, recombination models were inferred using an EM algorithm with the repgenHMM and IGoR tools. Shared clonotype analysis was performed with the tcR package in R, normalizing sharing by the product of cloneset sizes. Out-of-frame nonproductive sequences were analyzed to study raw recombination free of thymic and clonal selection effects. The public reads were reanalyzed by TCRdb: fastp trimming at Q25, MiXCR alignment, in-frame beta chains only. Under each unique CDR3 protein, matching rows form one entry showing the most common genes and DNA. TCRdb assigned the V and J calls; the authors' analysis was not used. The sample table holds some 500,000 distinct CDR3 sequences, of which 14% were seen once. Roughly 0.5% of the sample lies in the top ten.

These same records also appear under a second study, on yellow fever vaccine responses in identical twins. The second study reports: According to the authors, the vaccine-induced T cell response in identical twins seemed to be partly convergent and partly specific to each individual. In the study, vaccine-responding T cell clones were precisely tracked in identical twins.

The sample comprised CD4+ T cells sorted from blood. This TCR derives from a woman younger than 35 in good health. The receptor chain draws on TRBV24-1 and TRBJ2-3; 10 bases in between match TRBD2. The CDR3 protein sequence reads: CATSDWGTSGTDTQYF. The DNA is TGTGCCACCAGTGATTGGGGGACTAGCGGCACAGATACGCAGTATTTT.